This entry lists 21 T cell receptor beta chains sequenced from one sample in a study of regulatory T cells in long-lasting Graves disease. Time point here: newly diagnosed GD, antithyroid drugs for less than 3 months. The TCR library was prepared using RNA isolated from PBMCs. Through Arm-PCR of CDR3 regions and iRepertoire HTBI primers, TCR beta libraries were built. Each CDR3 protein is one row after TCRdb ran MiXCR on the multiplex PCR reads. The data show roughly 500,000 distinct CDR3 sequences, roughly 13% seen once. These same records also appear under a second study, on T cells in Graves' hyperthyroidism and ophthalmopathy.

The sample was peripheral blood mononuclear cells (PBMCs), taken at new diagnosis, from a patient treated with antithyroid drugs. These receptors were obtained from a man in his thirties or forties with Graves disease.

This clonotype has more than one count but fewer than ten. The chain combines TRBV30 with TRBJ1-3, with a possible D match to TRBD1 (5 bases). The CDR3 has 15 residues. Trimming shortened V by 4 bases and J by 3 bases, and 16 bases separated the two germline ends. CDR1 is GTSNPN and CDR2 is SVGIG in the germline V gene (reference sequence). The CDR3 protein is CAWTSAGRHGNTIYF. The CDR3 coding sequence is TGTGCCTGGACTTCGGCAGGGAGGCATGGAAACACCATATATTTT. Filled out from reference TRBV30 and TRBJ1-3, the complete variable domain reads SQTIHQWPATLVQPVGSPLSLECTVEGTSNPNLYWYRQAAGRGLQLLFYSVGIGQISSEVPQNLSASRPQDRQFILSSKKLLLSDSGFYLCAWTSAGRHGNTIYFGEGSWLTVV.

This clonotype was seen at least ten times. This sequence joins TRBV11-1 and TRBJ2-3; D ambiguous. CDR1 is SGHAT, CDR2 FQDESV, per germline (reference sequence). The V gene lost 3 bases and the J gene lost 2 bases, with 9 bases spanning the gap. The CDR3 consists of 14 residues. The DNA of the CDR3 is TGTGCCAGCAGCTTCAGATATTTCACAGATACGCAGTATTTT. It encodes CASSFRYFTDTQYF.

This clonotype was observed a few times. The chain joins TRBV9 to TRBJ1-6; 9 nucleotides align to TRBD1. With 3 bases clipped from V and 7 bases from J, the junction kept 8 bases outside the gene matches. The length of the CDR3 is 16 residues. Germline V gene lookup returns CDR1 SGDLS and CDR2 YYNGEE. The CDR3 spells CASSAGTGGPNSPLHF. CDR3 bases: TGTGCCAGCAGCGCAGGAACAGGGGGCCCAAATTCACCCCTCCACTTT.

This clonotype was recorded many times. Here the CDR3 DNA reads TGTGCCAGCAGGGGGGGGGCTAGCATATCCAATGAGCAGTTCTTC. This encodes CASRGGASISNEQFF. The genes are TRBV5-5 and TRBJ2-1; possibly TRBD2 for D (7 bases). V shed 5 bases and J shed 6 bases, with 18 bases lying between them. CDR3 length equals 15 residues. Germline V gene lookup returns CDR1 SGHKS and CDR2 YYEKEE (reference sequence). The variable domain in full, with the rest retrieved from reference TRBV5-5 and TRBJ2-1, is DAGVTQSPTHLIKTRGQQVTLRCSPISGHKSVSWYQQVLGQGPQFIFQYYEKEERGRGNFPDRFSARQFPNYSSELNVNALLLGDSALYLCASRGGASISNEQFFGPGTRLTVL.

The chain combines TRBV11-2 with TRBJ1-3; D not resolved. The CDR3 is made up of 13 amino acids. Germline V gives CDR1 SGHAT, CDR2 FQNNGV. The V and J ends lost 6 bases and 0 bases respectively, with 6 bases between them. The CDR3 loop reads CASRLISGNTIYF. Written as DNA, the CDR3 is TGTGCCAGCAGACTCATCTCTGGAAACACCATATATTTT. Complete variable domain (other parts from reference TRBV11-2 and TRBJ1-3): EAGVAQSPRYKIIEKRQSVAFWCNPISGHATLYWYQQILGQGPKLLIQFQNNGVVDDSQLPKDRFSAERLKGVDSTLKIQPAKLEDSAVYLCASRLISGNTIYFGEGSWLTVV.

This clonotype was found many times. V is TRBV12-3 or TRBV12-4 and J is TRBJ2-5; D may be TRBD2 (5 bases). This CDR3 is built from 13 residues. The germline V and J ends were trimmed by 3 bases and 4 bases, with 9 bases remaining between them. CDR3 loop: CASSFAAGETQYF. The CDR3 bases are TGTGCCAGCAGTTTTGCCGCGGGAGAGACCCAGTACTTC.

This clonotype was seen a few times. The chain carries TRBV20-1 and TRBJ1-2; D perhaps matches TRBD1 (5 bases). V lost 5 bases to trimming and J lost 8 bases, with 12 bases between them. Germline CDR1 DFQATT, CDR2 SNEGSKA (reference sequence). The CDR3 extends over 11 amino acids. CDR3 in DNA: TGCAGTGCTGGGGGGACGCCCGGCTACACCTTC. The encoded protein is CSAGGTPGYTF.

This clonotype was recorded at least ten times. V gene TRBV29-1 combines with J gene TRBJ1-2; D remains ambiguous. V lost 3 bases and J 4 bases, leaving 15 bases between the germline ends. Per the germline V gene, CDR1 is SQVTM and CDR2 is ANQGSEA. This CDR3 has 14 amino acids. The CDR3 DNA is TGCAGCGTTGAGATTGTTCAGACCTTCTATGGCTACACCTTC. Amino acid sequence: CSVEIVQTFYGYTF.

This clonotype was seen at least ten times. Germline is not matched at one junction end, which may reflect a read error. The chain is built from TRBV7-2 and TRBJ2-1, with D perhaps matching TRBD1 (5 bases). Per germline, CDR1 SGHTA and CDR2 FQGNSA. CDR3 size: 12 residues. In DNA form, the CDR3 reads TGTGCCAGCAGCTTAGTAATAGGGGATGTACTCTTC. It yields the protein CASSLVIGDVLF.

As concerns this clonotype: This may arise from a read error, as a much more abundant clone is one base away. The rearrangement joins TRBV2 to TRBJ2-3; TRBD2 agrees at 7 bases. CDR1 SNHLY and CDR2 FYNNEI come from the germline V gene. The CDR3 totals 15 residues. V trimming: 8 bases; J trimming: 9 bases; junction bases outside the gene matches: 17. DNA of the CDR3: TGTGCCAGCGGTGCCGCGGGAGTGGTACTGGACACGCAGTATTTT. It yields the protein CASGAAGVVLDTQYF.

The gene calls are TRBV9 and TRBJ2-1; D is possibly TRBD1 or TRBD2 (6 bases each). The CDR3 length is 16 residues. The V end was cut by 0 bases, the J end by 4 bases, with 14 bases between. Germline V gene lookup returns CDR1 SGDLS and CDR2 YYNGEE. The CDR3 DNA follows: TGTGCCAGCAGCGTAGGAGGGGGGAGAGTTTACAATGAGCAGTTCTTC. Translating it yields CASSVGGGRVYNEQFF.

This clonotype was seen a handful of times. The CDR3 sequence is CASSPSRDLYNEQFF. Here the CDR3 DNA reads TGTGCCAGCTCACCGTCCCGGGACCTTTACAATGAGCAGTTCTTC. The chain links TRBV18 to TRBJ2-1, with D possibly being TRBD1 or TRBD2 (5 bases each). Germline assignment: CDR1 KGHSH and CDR2 LQKENI. V was clipped by 3 bases and J by 4 bases, with 13 bases between them. The CDR3 totals 15 residues.

A remark on this clonotype: A much larger clone is a single base away; this may be a read error. This is likely a read error, given that the CDR3 carries no conserved phenylalanine or tryptophan at its end. This sequence joins TRBV2 and TRBJ2-1; D not resolved. The germline V and J ends were trimmed by 7 bases and 9 bases, with 13 bases remaining between them. Germline V gene data show CDR1 as SNHLY and CDR2 as FYNNEI. The CDR3 is 12 residues long. The CDR3 DNA is TGTGCCAGCAACCATAACCATCCTGAGCAGTTCCTC. This gives the protein CASNHNHPEQFL.

This clonotype has only a few counts. V usage is TRBV29-1 and J usage is TRBJ2-1; 8 nucleotides align to TRBD1. Looked up from germline, CDR1 is SQVTM and CDR2 is ANQGSEA. CDR3 size: 12 residues. CDR3 in amino acids: CSGGRGRNEQFF. Written as DNA, the CDR3 is TGCAGTGGGGGCAGGGGGCGGAATGAGCAGTTCTTC.

This clonotype was observed a few times. The CDR3 sequence: CASSPGFGGRAGELFF. DNA for the CDR3: TGTGCCAGCAGTCCCGGGTTCGGGGGGCGGGCCGGGGAGCTGTTTTTT. The V call is TRBV7-2, the J call TRBJ2-2; TRBD2 is a possible D gene (7 bases). Germline CDR1 is SGHTA and CDR2 is FQGNSA. The CDR3 has 16 residues. Trimming took 6 bases from V and 6 from J, leaving 20 bases between them.

In regard to this clonotype: One base away lies a much larger clone, so this may be a sequencing read error. The chain links TRBV11-2 to TRBJ2-1; no firm D call. The germline V gene has CDR1 SGHAT and CDR2 FQNNGV. V dropped 0 bases and J dropped 10 bases, with 10 bases sitting between them. The CDR3 extends over 13 amino acids. The CDR3 reads CASSLDLQYEQFF. The CDR3 DNA sequence: TGTGCCAGCAGCTTAGATCTCCAATACGAGCAGTTCTTC.

As regards this clonotype: Given a much more abundant clone one base away, this may be a read error. The chain recombines TRBV6-9 with TRBJ1-5; no definite D call. This CDR3 comprises 13 residues. The V gene's germline CDR1 is MNHGY and CDR2 SVAAGI. The CDR3 DNA is TGTGCCAGCAGTTACGACGGGTTTCAGCCCCAGCGTTTT. Translating it yields CASSYDGFQPQRF.

This clonotype was observed a handful of times. This chain joins TRBV7-8 and TRBJ2-6, with 9 nucleotides matching TRBD2. CDR3 length equals 20 residues. CDR1 SGHVS and CDR2 FQNEAQ come from the germline V gene. The junction had 13 bases not matched to a gene; V was cut back by 2 bases and J by 2 bases. The CDR3 loop reads CASSLPRGRAGGPGANVLTF. CDR3 sequence (DNA): TGTGCCAGCAGCTTACCCCGCGGGAGGGCCGGCGGGCCTGGGGCCAACGTCCTGACTTTC.

A note on this clonotype: Being one base from a much bigger clone, this may be a read error. This rearrangement joins TRBV7-6 to TRBJ2-5; D might be TRBD2 (6 bases). Trimming removed 5 bases at V and 5 bases at J, with 12 bases between. The CDR3 spans 13 residues. Germline lookup yields CDR1 SGHVS and CDR2 FNYEAQ. The CDR3 DNA sequence: TGTGCCAGCAGCGTCGGGGAGGCGGAGACCCAGTACTTC. Protein sequence: CASSVGEAETQYF.

There are many counts of this clonotype. V gene TRBV27 combines with J gene TRBJ1-2; TRBD1 aligns across 8 bases. The V segment lost 6 bases and the J segment 11 bases; nucleotides outside the gene matches: 8. CDR1 and CDR2 (germline): MNHEY, SMNVEV (reference sequence). The CDR3 loop spans 12 amino acids. The CDR3 nucleotides read TGTGCCAGCAGCTCCGGACAGGGTAGTTACACCTTC. Its translation: CASSSGQGSYTF.

Many counts were recorded for this clonotype. The V call is TRBV2, the J call TRBJ1-2, with unresolved D. Germline V gene lookup returns CDR1 SNHLY and CDR2 FYNNEI. CDR3 length equals 14 residues. Between the trimmed V and J ends, which lost 1 base and 1 base, there was a span of 7 bases. CDR3 nucleotide sequence: TGTGCCAGCAGTGAAGGGACCGGTAACTATGGCTACACCTTC. Encoded protein: CASSEGTGNYGYTF.